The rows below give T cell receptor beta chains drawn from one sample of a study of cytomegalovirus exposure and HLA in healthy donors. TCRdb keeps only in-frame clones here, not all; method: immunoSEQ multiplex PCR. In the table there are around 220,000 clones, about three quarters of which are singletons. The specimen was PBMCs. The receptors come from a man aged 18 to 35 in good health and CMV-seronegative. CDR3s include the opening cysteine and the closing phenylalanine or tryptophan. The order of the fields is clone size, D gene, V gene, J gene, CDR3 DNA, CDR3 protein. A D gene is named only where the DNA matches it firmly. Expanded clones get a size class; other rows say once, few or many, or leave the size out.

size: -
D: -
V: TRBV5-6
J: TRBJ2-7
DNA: TGTGCCAGCAGCTTGGGGGTAGCTCTTTCCTACGAGCAGTACTTC
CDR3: CASSLGVALSYEQYF

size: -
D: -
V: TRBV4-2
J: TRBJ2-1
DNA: TGTGCCAGCAGCCAAGATGAGGTCGGGTCCTACAATGAGCAGTTCTTC
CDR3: CASSQDEVGSYNEQFF

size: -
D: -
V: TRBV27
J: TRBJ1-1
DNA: TGTGCCAGCAGTTTCCGGGATTTTAACACTGAAGCTTTCTTT
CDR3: CASSFRDFNTEAFF

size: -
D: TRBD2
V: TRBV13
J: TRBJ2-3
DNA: TGTGCCAGCAGCTGGACTAGCGGGAGGGGGAGCACAGATACGCAGTATTTT
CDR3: CASSWTSGRGSTDTQYF

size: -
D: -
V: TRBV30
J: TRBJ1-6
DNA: TGTGCCTGGGAGCAGGGTGATTCCCCCCTCCACTTT
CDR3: CAWEQGDSPLHF

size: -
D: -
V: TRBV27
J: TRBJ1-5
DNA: TGTGCCAGCGCGGACGGGACTTATAGCAATCAGCCCCAGCATTTT
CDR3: CASADGTYSNQPQHF

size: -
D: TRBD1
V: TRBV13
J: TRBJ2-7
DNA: TGTGCCAGCAGCCCCGGGACAGGTCCCTACGAGCAGTACTTC
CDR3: CASSPGTGPYEQYF

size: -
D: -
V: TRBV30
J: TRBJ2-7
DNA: TGTGCCTGGAGTGTTGACAGCTACGAGCAGTACTTC
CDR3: CAWSVDSYEQYF

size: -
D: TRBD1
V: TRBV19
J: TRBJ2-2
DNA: TGTGCCAGTAAGGGGGCCACCGGGGAGCTGTTTTTT
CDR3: CASKGATGELFF

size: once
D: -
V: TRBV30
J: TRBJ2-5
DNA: TGTGCCTGGAGCAGGGGAAATAGTGAGACCCAGTACTTC
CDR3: CAWSRGNSETQYF

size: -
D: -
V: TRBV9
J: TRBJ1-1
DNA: TGTGCCAGCAGCTGGATGGGGCTCATGAACACTGAAGCTTTCTTT
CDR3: CASSWMGLMNTEAFF

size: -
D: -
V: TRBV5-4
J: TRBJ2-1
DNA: TGTGCCAGCAGCTTCGGTATTGAGCAGTTCTTC
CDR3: CASSFGIEQFF

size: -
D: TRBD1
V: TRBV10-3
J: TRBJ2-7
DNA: TGTGCCATCACTACCGACAGGGACAACTCCTACGAGCAGTACTTC
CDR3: CAITTDRDNSYEQYF

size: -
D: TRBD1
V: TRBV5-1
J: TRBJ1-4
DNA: TGCGCCAGCAGCTTGCAGGGGGCTAATGAAAAACTGTTTTTT
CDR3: CASSLQGANEKLFF

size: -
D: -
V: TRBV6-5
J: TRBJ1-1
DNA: TGTGCCAGCAGTTACTCCCGGGGGGCTGAAGCTTTCTTT
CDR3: CASSYSRGAEAFF

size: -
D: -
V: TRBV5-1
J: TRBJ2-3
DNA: TGCGCCAGCAGCCGGAGGAACTCAGAAAGCACAGATACGCAGTATTTT
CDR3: CASSRRNSESTDTQYF